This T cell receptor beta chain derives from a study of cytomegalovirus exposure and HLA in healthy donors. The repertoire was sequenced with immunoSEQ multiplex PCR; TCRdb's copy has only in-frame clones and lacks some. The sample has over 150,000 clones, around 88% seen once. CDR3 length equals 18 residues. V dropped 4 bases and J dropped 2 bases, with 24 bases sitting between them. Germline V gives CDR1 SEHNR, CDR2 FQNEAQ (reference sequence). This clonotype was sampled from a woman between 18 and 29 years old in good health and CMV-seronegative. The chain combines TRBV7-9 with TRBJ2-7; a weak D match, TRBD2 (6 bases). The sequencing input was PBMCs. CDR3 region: CASSYGPGGEINTYEQYF. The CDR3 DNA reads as TGTGCCAGCAGCTATGGACCTGGAGGGGAGATTAACACCTACGAGCAGTACTTC.